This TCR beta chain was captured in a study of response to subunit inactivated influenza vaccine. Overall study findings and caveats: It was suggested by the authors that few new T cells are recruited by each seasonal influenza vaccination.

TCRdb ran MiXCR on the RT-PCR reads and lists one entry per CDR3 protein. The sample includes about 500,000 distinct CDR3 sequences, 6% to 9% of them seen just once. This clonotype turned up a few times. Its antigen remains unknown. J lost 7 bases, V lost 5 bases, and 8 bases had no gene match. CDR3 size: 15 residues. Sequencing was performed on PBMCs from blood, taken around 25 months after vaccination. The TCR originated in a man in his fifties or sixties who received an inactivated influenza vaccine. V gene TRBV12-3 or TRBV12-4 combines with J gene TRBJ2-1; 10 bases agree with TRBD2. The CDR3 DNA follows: TGTGCCAGCAGTACTAGCGGGACATCCGGAAATGAGCAGTTCTTC. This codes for CASSTSGTSGNEQFF.